Given below is one T cell receptor (beta chain) in context. There are a few counts of this clonotype. The specificity of this receptor is unknown. No per-base quality is available; no much larger clone lies one base away. This sample is drawn from a study of regulatory T cells in long-lasting Graves disease (dated by TCRdb to 2020 to 2023). Study-level background: In the newly diagnosed Graves' disease group, patients had been taking antithyroid drugs for less than 3 months. A total of 33 samples underwent TCR sequencing, from about 13 patients with persistent Graves' disease and approximately 20 patients with newly diagnosed Graves' disease. Persistent Graves' disease patients were compared with newly diagnosed Graves' disease patients by peripheral blood TCR sequencing and RNA sequencing. The study was registered as a clinical trial and conducted in China. Findings and caveats that apply to the study as a whole: Sequencing and analysis were limited to the TCR beta chain. Patients with persistent disease shared more public clonotypes (under 3,000) than newly diagnosed patients did (966). Peripheral blood alone was examined, since thyroid tissue, which constituted the primary lesion, could not be accessed. The small sample size was acknowledged by the authors as a limitation that may reduce accuracy. Preferential use of TRBV28, TRBJ1-2 and TRBJ2-5 was observed in persistent disease, whereas TRBV20-1 and TRBJ2-1 were favored in newly diagnosed disease. Compared with newly diagnosed patients, patients with persistent Graves' disease had lower TCR Shannon entropy and fewer highly expanded clones, which suggests clonal expansion.

V drops 7 bases and J drops 4 bases, leaving 8 bases in between. There are 12 amino acids in the CDR3, from cysteine to phenylalanine inclusive. This entry keeps only the CDR3 DNA: 36 bases, framed from base 1. From a lookup of the germline V gene (reference sequence), CDR1 and CDR2 are SEHNR and FQNEAQ. Libraries came from multiplex PCR. Sequencing relied on an Illumina HiSeq 4000. CDR3 regions were amplified by Arm-PCR with iRepertoire HTBI primers to construct TCR beta libraries. Before sequencing, the PCR products went through gel purification. In the authors' own workflow: Gene usage analysis of CDR3 amino acid clonotypes used the approximately 62 TRBV and 14 to 15 TRBJ segments found across samples. Filtered high-quality paired reads were merged into contigs using COPE and FqMerger. BLAST was used to align contigs to the IMGT TRBV, TRBD and TRBJ reference genes, and CDR3 was defined following IMGT. Clonotypes above 0.1% frequency were classified as highly expanded clones. Shannon entropy was used to measure repertoire diversity, and the Gini coefficient was used to measure V-J evenness. A clonotype found in more than one individual was treated as public. The public reads were reprocessed in TCRdb via fastp at Q25 and MiXCR, keeping in-frame beta chains. Rows with a matching CDR3 protein are joined into one entry that keeps the most common DNA and genes. TCRdb, not the original authors, processed these V and J calls. Counted in this sample were roughly 410,000 distinct CDR3 sequences; 15% of them appeared once. Clones ranked in the top ten supply over 7% of the sample.

The intended sense of this specimen's time point label: newly diagnosed GD, antithyroid drugs for less than 3 months. For both TCR sequencing and RNA sequencing, RNA was extracted from PBMCs in TRIzol. The diagnosis of Graves' disease followed American Thyroid Association guidelines. Patients for the study were recruited at an endocrinology department in Xi'an, China. Each patient gave approximately 9 milliliters of peripheral blood, collected in an EDTA anticoagulant tube. Ficoll Paque Plus density gradient separation was used to isolate PBMCs, and no further T cell sorting was performed. An Agilent 2100 Bioanalyzer and agarose gel were used to assess RNA quality, and a NanoDrop 2000 was used to measure RNA concentration. In addition, the sample was reused for a study of T cells in Graves' hyperthyroidism and ophthalmopathy. In that second paper, the authors write: Stable Graves' hyperthyroidism was defined as the absence of progression to ophthalmopathy over 18 months of follow-up. Hyperthyroidism patients were newly diagnosed, with disease duration under 2 months, and aged 18 to 65 years. Any patient with an uncontrolled infection, another autoimmune disease, pregnancy or lactation was excluded. Diagnoses relied on clinical symptoms, serum thyroxine and TRAb, thyroid ultrasound and orbital computed tomography. A first-round RT-PCR of the TCR CDR3 used the HTBI primer set with the Qiagen OneStep RT-PCR kit. Most expanded thyroid clonotypes (frequency above 0.001) were also detected in blood, suggesting blood repertoires may reflect thyroid immune responses. Ophthalmopathy was separated from stable hyperthyroidism by a 13 V-J signature model, with around 90% sensitivity and around 81% specificity obtained in cross-validation and 80%/75% obtained in testing. During validation, the model predicted progression to ophthalmopathy a median of roughly 7.1 months ahead of onset, with almost 71% sensitivity and less than 85% specificity. To identify TCR V-J signatures that set the groups apart, the researchers used a discovery cohort of 100 patients, made up of 43 with Graves' ophthalmopathy and some 58 with stable Graves' hyperthyroidism. An independent validation cohort of under 20 hyperthyroidism patients and approximately 17 patients who later progressed to ophthalmopathy tested prospective prediction of ophthalmopathy. The roughly 100 discovery patients were randomly divided into training and test sets at a 7:3 ratio. The study also compared thyroid tissue and blood T-cell repertoires from about six Graves' hyperthyroidism patients. Following sampling, methimazole starting at 30 mg daily was given to hyperthyroidism patients, and high-dose intravenous methylprednisolone was given to ophthalmopathy patients. Libraries were constructed in a second round of multiplex PCR, after which size selection and purification were performed. Libraries were sequenced paired-end with 100 bp reads on an Illumina HiSeq2000. SOAPnuke was used to process the raw data, throwing out any read that contained adapters or uncalled bases, had a mean Phred below 15, or lacked an exact constant-primer or identifier match. COPE v1.2.5 was used to merge the high-quality paired reads, and each unique nucleotide sequence was defined as a clonotype. MiTCR v1.1 was used to align the clonotypes against IMGT TRBV, TRBD and TRBJ reference segments. The analysis included only V-J combinations with a frequency above 0.0001, which together covered around 99% of the repertoires. The TCS score was defined as the ratio of F50 (clonal expansion) to E x V (chaos), calculated using BLOSUM62-based TCRdist between CDR3 peptides within each V-J. Welch's t-statistics and random forest reduced 514 V-J features to 13, which were used in a naive Bayes classifier (R e1071). Sample size was not statistically predetermined, and blinding of investigators to group allocation was not performed. The paper describes TCR Vbeta CDR3 sequencing of some 130 peripheral blood samples, made up of 43 ophthalmopathy patients, roughly 72 hyperthyroidism patients and 17 progressor patients.

Material: peripheral blood mononuclear cells (PBMCs), obtained at new diagnosis, from a patient treated with antithyroid drugs. The clonotype originates from a woman aged 40 to 50 with Graves disease. Donor details come from another sample of the same person, matched by shared clones. The sequence joins TRBV7-9 to TRBJ2-1, with the D segment identity uncertain. The CDR3 here reads CASTTAYNEQFF. The base sequence is TGTGCCAGCACAACGGCTTACAATGAGCAGTTCTTC.